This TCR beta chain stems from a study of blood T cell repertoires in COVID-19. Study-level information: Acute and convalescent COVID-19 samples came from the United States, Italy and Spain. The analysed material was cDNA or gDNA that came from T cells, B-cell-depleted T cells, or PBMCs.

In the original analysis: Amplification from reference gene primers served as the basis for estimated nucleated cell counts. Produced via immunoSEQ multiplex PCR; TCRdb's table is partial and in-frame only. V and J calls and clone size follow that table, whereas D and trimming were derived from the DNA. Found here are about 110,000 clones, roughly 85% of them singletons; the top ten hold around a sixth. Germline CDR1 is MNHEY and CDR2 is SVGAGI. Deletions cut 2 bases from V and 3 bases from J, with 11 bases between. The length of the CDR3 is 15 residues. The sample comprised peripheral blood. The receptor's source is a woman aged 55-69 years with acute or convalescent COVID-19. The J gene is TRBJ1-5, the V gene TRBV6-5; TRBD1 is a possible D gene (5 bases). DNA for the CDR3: TGTGCCAGCAGTTACACCAGGGCCCCCAATCAGCCCCAGCATTTT. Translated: CASSYTRAPNQPQHF.